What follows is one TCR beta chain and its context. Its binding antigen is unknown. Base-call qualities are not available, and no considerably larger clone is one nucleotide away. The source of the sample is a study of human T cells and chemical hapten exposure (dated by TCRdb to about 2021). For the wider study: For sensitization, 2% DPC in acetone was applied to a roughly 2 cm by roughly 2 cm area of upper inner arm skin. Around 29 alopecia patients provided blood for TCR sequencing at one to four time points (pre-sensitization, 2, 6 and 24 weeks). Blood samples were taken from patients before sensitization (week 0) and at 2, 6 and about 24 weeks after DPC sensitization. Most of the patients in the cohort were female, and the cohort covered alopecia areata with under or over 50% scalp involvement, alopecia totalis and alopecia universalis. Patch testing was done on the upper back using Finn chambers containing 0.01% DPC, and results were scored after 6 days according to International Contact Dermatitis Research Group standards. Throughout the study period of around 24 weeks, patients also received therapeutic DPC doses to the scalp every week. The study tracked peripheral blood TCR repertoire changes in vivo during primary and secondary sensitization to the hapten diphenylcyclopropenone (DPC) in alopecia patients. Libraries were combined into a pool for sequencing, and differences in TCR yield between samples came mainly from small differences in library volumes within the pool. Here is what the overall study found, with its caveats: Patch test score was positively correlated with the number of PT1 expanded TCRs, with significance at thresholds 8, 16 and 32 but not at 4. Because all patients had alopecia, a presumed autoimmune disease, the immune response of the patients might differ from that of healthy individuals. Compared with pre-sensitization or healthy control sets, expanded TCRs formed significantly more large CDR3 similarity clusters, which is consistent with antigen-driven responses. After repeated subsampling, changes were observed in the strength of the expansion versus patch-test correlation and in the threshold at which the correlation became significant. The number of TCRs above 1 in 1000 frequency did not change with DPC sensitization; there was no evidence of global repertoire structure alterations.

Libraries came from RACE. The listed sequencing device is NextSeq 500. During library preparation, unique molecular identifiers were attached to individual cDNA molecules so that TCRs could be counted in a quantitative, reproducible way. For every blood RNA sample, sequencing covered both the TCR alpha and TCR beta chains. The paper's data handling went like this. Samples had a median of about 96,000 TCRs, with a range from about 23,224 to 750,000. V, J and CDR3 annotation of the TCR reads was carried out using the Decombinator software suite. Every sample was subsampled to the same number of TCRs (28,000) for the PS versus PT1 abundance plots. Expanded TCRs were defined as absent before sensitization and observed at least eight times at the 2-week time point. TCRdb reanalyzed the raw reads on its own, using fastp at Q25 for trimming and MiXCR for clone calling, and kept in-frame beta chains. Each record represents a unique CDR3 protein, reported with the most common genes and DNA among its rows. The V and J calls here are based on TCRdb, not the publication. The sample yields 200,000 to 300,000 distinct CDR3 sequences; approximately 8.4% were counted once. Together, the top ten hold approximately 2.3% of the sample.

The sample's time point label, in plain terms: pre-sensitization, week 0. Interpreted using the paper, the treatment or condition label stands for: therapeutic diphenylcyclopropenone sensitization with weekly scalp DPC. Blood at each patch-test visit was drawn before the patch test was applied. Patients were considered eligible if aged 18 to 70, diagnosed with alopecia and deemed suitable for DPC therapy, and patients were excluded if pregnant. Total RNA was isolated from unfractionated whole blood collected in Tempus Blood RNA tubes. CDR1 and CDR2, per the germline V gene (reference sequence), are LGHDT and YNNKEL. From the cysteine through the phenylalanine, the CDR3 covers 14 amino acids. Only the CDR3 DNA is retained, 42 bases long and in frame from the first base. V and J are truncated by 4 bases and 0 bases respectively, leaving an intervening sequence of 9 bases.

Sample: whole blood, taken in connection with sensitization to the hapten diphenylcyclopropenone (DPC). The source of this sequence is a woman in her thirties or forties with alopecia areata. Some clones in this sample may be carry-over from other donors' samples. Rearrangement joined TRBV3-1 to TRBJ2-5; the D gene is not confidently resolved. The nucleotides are TGTGCCAGCAGCCCTATACAGTACCAAGAGACCCAGTACTTC. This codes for CASSPIQYQETQYF.